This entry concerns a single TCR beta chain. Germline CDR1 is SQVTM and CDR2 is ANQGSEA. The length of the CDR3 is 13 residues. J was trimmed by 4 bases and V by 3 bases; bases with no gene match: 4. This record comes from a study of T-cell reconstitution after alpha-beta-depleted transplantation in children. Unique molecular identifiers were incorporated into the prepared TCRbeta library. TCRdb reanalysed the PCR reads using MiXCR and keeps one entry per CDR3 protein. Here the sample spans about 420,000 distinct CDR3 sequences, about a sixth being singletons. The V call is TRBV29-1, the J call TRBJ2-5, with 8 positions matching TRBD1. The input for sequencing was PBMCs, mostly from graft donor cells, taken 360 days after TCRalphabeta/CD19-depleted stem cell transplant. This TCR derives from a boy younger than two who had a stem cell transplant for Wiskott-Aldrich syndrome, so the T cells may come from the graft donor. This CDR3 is CSVDSTGAETQYF. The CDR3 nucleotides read TGCAGCGTTGATTCGACAGGGGCAGAGACCCAGTACTTC.